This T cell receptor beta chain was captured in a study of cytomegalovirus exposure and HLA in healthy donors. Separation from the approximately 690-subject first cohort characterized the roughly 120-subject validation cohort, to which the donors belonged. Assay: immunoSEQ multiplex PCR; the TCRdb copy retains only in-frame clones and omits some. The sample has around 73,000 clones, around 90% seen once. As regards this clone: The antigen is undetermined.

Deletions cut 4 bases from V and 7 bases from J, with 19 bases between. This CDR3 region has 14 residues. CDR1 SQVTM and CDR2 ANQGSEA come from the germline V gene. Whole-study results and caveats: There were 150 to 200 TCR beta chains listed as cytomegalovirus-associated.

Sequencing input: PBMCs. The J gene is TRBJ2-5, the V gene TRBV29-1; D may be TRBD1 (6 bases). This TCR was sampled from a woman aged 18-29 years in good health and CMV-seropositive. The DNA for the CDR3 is TGCAGCGTTGCCGGGACACTGGATCTAGGGACCCAGTACTTC. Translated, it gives CSVAGTLDLGTQYF.